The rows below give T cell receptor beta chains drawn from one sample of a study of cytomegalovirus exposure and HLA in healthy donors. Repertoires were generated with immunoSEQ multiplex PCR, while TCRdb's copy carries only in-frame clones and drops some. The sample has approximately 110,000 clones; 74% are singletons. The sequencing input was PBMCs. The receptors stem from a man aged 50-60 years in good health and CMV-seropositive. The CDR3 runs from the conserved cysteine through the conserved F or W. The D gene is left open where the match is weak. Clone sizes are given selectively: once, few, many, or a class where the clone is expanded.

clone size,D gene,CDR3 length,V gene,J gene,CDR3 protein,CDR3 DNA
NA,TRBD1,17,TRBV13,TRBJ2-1,CASSTGTGGVSYNEQFF,TGTGCCAGCAGCACGGGGACAGGGGGCGTTTCCTACAATGAGCAGTTCTTC
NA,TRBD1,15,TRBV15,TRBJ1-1,CATSRETGTNTEAFF,TGTGCCACCAGCAGAGAGACAGGGACGAACACTGAAGCTTTCTTT
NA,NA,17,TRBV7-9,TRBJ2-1,CASSLSAGTGQYNEQFF,TGTGCCAGCAGCTTAAGCGCTGGGACTGGGCAATACAATGAGCAGTTCTTC
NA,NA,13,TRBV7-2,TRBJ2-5,CASSLVDRQTQYF,TGTGCCAGCAGCTTAGTTGACAGGCAGACCCAGTACTTC
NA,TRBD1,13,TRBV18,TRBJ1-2,CASSPSDRAGYTF,TGTGCCAGCTCACCTTCTGACAGGGCTGGCTACACCTTC
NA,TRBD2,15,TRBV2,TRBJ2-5,CASSRTSGGGETQYF,TGTGCCAGCAGCCGGACTAGCGGGGGGGGAGAGACCCAGTACTTC
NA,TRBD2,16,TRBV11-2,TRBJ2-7,CASSLKTSGGAYEQYF,TGTGCCAGCAGCTTAAAGACTAGCGGGGGTGCCTACGAGCAGTACTTC
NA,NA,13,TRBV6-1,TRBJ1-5,CASRTARNQPQHF,TGTGCCAGCAGGACAGCGCGCAATCAGCCCCAGCATTTT
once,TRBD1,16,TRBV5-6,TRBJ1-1,CASSGGTGYTDTEAFF,TGTGCCAGCAGCGGGGGGACAGGGTATACGGACACTGAAGCTTTCTTT
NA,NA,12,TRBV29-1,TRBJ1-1,CSVERVNTEAFF,TGCAGCGTTGAACGGGTGAACACTGAAGCTTTCTTT
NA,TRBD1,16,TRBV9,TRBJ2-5,CASSGGTGGPQETQYF,TGTGCCAGCAGCGGAGGGACAGGGGGACCGCAAGAGACCCAGTACTTC
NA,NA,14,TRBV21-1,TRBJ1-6,CASRGTVLNSPLHF,TGTGCCAGCAGGGGGACAGTCCTCAATTCACCCCTCCACTTT
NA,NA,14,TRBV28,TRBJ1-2,CASSLGTLNYGYTF,TGTGCCAGCAGTTTAGGCACCTTGAACTATGGCTACACCTTC
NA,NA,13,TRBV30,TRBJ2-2,CAWSVQGAGELFF,TGTGCCTGGAGTGTACAGGGTGCCGGGGAGCTGTTTTTT
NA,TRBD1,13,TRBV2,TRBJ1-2,CASSADRASGYTF,TGTGCCAGCAGTGCTGACAGGGCAAGTGGCTACACCTTC
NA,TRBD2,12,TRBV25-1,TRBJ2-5,CASNPGRGDQYF,TGTGCCAGCAACCCGGGCCGGGGGGACCAGTACTTC
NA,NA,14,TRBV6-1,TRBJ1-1,CASSEKWTVGEAFF,TGTGCCAGCAGTGAAAAGTGGACAGTGGGTGAAGCTTTCTTT
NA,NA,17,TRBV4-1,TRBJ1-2,CASSQPRLLGGNAGYTF,TGCGCCAGCAGCCAACCCAGACTTTTGGGGGGGAATGCGGGCTACACCTTC
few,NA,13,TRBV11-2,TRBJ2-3,CASSPGGTDTQYF,TGTGCCAGCAGCCCGGGGGGCACAGATACGCAGTATTTT
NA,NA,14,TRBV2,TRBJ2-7,CASTGGPPSYEQYF,TGTGCCAGCACCGGAGGCCCTCCCTCCTACGAGCAGTACTTC
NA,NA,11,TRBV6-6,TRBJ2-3,CASTLGDTQYF,TGTGCCAGCACCCTCGGAGATACGCAGTATTTT
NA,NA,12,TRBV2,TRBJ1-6,CASRVDRISLHF,TGTGCCAGCAGGGTCGACAGGATTTCCCTCCACTTT
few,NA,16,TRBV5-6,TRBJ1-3,CASSSYRTESGNTIYF,TGTGCCAGCAGCTCTTATCGGACAGAGTCCGGAAACACCATATATTTT
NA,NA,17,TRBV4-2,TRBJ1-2,CASSQDLVAGDNYGYTF,TGTGCCAGCAGCCAAGATCTAGTCGCGGGGGATAACTATGGCTACACCTTC
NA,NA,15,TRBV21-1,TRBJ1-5,CAINPTGRGNQPQHF,TGTGCCATCAACCCTACAGGGAGGGGCAATCAGCCCCAGCATTTT
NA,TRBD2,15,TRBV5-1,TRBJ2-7,CASGPSGGNNYEQYF,TGCGCCAGCGGCCCAAGCGGGGGAAATAACTACGAGCAGTACTTC
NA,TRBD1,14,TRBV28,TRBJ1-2,CASSFRTGDYGYTF,TGTGCCAGCAGTTTCAGGACAGGGGACTATGGCTACACCTTC
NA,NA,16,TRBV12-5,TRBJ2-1,CASGPTKGRAYNEQFF,TGTGCTAGTGGTCCGACTAAGGGCCGAGCCTACAATGAGCAGTTCTTC
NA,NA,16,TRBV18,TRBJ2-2,CASSPRKGANTGELFF,TGTGCCAGCTCACCACGGAAGGGAGCGAACACCGGGGAGCTGTTTTTT